This is a list of T cell receptor beta chains from one sample in a study of shared clonotypes between healthy human individuals. Only in-frame clones appear in the TCRdb table, and some are missing; sequencing was by immunoSEQ multiplex PCR. The profile covers around 690,000 clones, with 90% appearing a single time and 34% taken by the ten largest. The sample was memory CD8+ T cells from PBMCs. All receptors derive from a man between 18 and 29 years old in good health. Some clones in this sample may be carry-over from other donors' samples. The CDR3 runs from the conserved cysteine through the conserved F or W. A D gene is named only where the DNA matches it firmly. Not all rows give a size; the values are once, few, many and, for expanded clones, a class.

d_call: NA
clone_size: NA
v_call: TRBV19
j_call: TRBJ1-4
cdr3_nt: TGTGCCAGTAGTATAGATGTCGGACAACTGTTTTTT
cdr3_aa: CASSIDVGQLFF

d_call: NA
clone_size: NA
v_call: TRBV2
j_call: TRBJ2-7
cdr3_nt: TGTGCCAGCAGTGATGGCCGGCCAAGAAGCTCCTACGAGCAGTACTTC
cdr3_aa: CASSDGRPRSSYEQYF

d_call: NA
clone_size: NA
v_call: TRBV5-1
j_call: TRBJ2-1
cdr3_nt: TGCGCCAGCAGTAGGACAGCAGGGGACACACCGGGTTCCATAAAACCGTACTCCTACAATGAGCAGTTCTTC
cdr3_aa: CASSRTAGDTPGSIKPYSYNEQFF

d_call: TRBD2
clone_size: NA
v_call: TRBV11-2
j_call: TRBJ2-7
cdr3_nt: TGTGCCAGCAGCTTAGGAACGGGACTAGCATACGAGCAGTACTTC
cdr3_aa: CASSLGTGLAYEQYF

d_call: TRBD1
clone_size: NA
v_call: TRBV28
j_call: TRBJ1-5
cdr3_nt: TGTGCCAGCAGGTGGACAGGGGTTAGCAATCAGCCCCAGCATTTT
cdr3_aa: CASRWTGVSNQPQHF

d_call: NA
clone_size: NA
v_call: TRBV7-7
j_call: TRBJ2-1
cdr3_nt: TGTGCCAGCAGCCCCAGACTAGTCTCCTACAATGAGCAGTTCTTC
cdr3_aa: CASSPRLVSYNEQFF

d_call: NA
clone_size: NA
v_call: TRBV11-1
j_call: TRBJ2-7
cdr3_nt: TGTGCCAGCAGCTTTGCGGGATCAAACTTCTACGAGCAGTACTTC
cdr3_aa: CASSFAGSNFYEQYF

d_call: TRBD1
clone_size: NA
v_call: TRBV13
j_call: TRBJ1-2
cdr3_nt: TGTGCCAGCAGCTTTAGAGAGGACAGGAACTATGGCTACACCTTC
cdr3_aa: CASSFREDRNYGYTF

d_call: NA
clone_size: NA
v_call: TRBV15
j_call: TRBJ2-1
cdr3_nt: TGTGCCACCAGCAGAACCGCTCGGACGGGGTACTACAATGAGCAGTTCTTC
cdr3_aa: CATSRTARTGYYNEQFF

d_call: TRBD2
clone_size: NA
v_call: TRBV13
j_call: TRBJ2-7
cdr3_nt: TGTGCCAGCAGCTCCGCGGGAGGGCCTTTTTACGAGCAGTACTTC
cdr3_aa: CASSSAGGPFYEQYF

d_call: TRBD1
clone_size: NA
v_call: TRBV9
j_call: TRBJ1-2
cdr3_nt: TGTGCCAGCAGCCCCAGGACAGGGGAGTTTTATGGCTACACCTTC
cdr3_aa: CASSPRTGEFYGYTF

d_call: NA
clone_size: once
v_call: TRBV19
j_call: TRBJ2-6
cdr3_nt: TGTGCCAGTATTTACACGGGCATTGGGGCTGGGGCCAACGTCCTGACTTTC
cdr3_aa: CASIYTGIGAGANVLTF

d_call: NA
clone_size: NA
v_call: TRBV5-6
j_call: TRBJ2-1
cdr3_nt: TGTGCCAGCAGCTTGGGCTTAAATGAGCAGTTCTTC
cdr3_aa: CASSLGLNEQFF

d_call: TRBD2
clone_size: NA
v_call: TRBV6-5
j_call: TRBJ2-1
cdr3_nt: TGTGCCAGCAGTCCGGAAAGCGGGGTGGAGGAGCAGTTCTTC
cdr3_aa: CASSPESGVEEQFF

d_call: NA
clone_size: NA
v_call: TRBV27
j_call: TRBJ1-2
cdr3_nt: TGTGCCAGCAGTCCCCCTGGCGGCAGGGGTGGCTACACCTTC
cdr3_aa: CASSPPGGRGGYTF

d_call: NA
clone_size: NA
v_call: TRBV20-1
j_call: TRBJ2-7
cdr3_nt: TGCAGTGCTAGGCACTCCTACGAGCAGTACTTC
cdr3_aa: CSARHSYEQYF

d_call: TRBD1
clone_size: NA
v_call: TRBV29-1
j_call: TRBJ2-7
cdr3_nt: TGCAGCGTCCGTGGGGACAGCGCCTTTTCCTACGAGCAGTACTTC
cdr3_aa: CSVRGDSAFSYEQYF

d_call: TRBD2
clone_size: NA
v_call: TRBV5-6
j_call: TRBJ2-1
cdr3_nt: TGTGCCAGCAGCCCCTCGCGGGGGGCCGCCTACAATGAGCAGTTCTTC
cdr3_aa: CASSPSRGAAYNEQFF

d_call: TRBD2
clone_size: NA
v_call: TRBV2
j_call: TRBJ2-3
cdr3_nt: TGTGCCAGCAGCCCTGGACTAGCGGGGCGCACAGATACGCAGTATTTT
cdr3_aa: CASSPGLAGRTDTQYF

d_call: TRBD1
clone_size: NA
v_call: TRBV7-6
j_call: TRBJ2-1
cdr3_nt: TGTGCCAGCAGCTTAGGTCATAGGACAGGGAACAATGAGCAGTTCTTC
cdr3_aa: CASSLGHRTGNNEQFF

d_call: NA
clone_size: NA
v_call: TRBV4-1
j_call: TRBJ2-6
cdr3_nt: TGCGCCAGCAGCCAAGATATTTTGCGGACTGGGGCCAACGTCCTGACTTTC
cdr3_aa: CASSQDILRTGANVLTF

d_call: TRBD2
clone_size: NA
v_call: TRBV9
j_call: TRBJ2-2
cdr3_nt: TGTGCCAGCAGCCACCCCCTAGCGGGAGTTTGGACCGGGGAGCTGTTTTTT
cdr3_aa: CASSHPLAGVWTGELFF

d_call: TRBD2
clone_size: NA
v_call: TRBV14
j_call: TRBJ2-1
cdr3_nt: TGTGCCAGCAGCCAACCAGCGGGAGGATCCTACAATGAGCAGTTCTTC
cdr3_aa: CASSQPAGGSYNEQFF

d_call: NA
clone_size: NA
v_call: TRBV5-1
j_call: TRBJ1-3
cdr3_nt: TGCGCCAGCAGCCAGGGCCTGAGGGCACTTGGAAACACCATATATTTT
cdr3_aa: CASSQGLRALGNTIYF

d_call: NA
clone_size: NA
v_call: TRBV18
j_call: TRBJ2-2
cdr3_nt: TGTGCCAGCTCACCAGAACAGACCACCGGGGAGCTGTTTTTT
cdr3_aa: CASSPEQTTGELFF

d_call: NA
clone_size: NA
v_call: TRBV7-9
j_call: TRBJ2-5
cdr3_nt: TGTGCCAGCAGCCCGGGAATCCAAGAGACCCAGTACTTC
cdr3_aa: CASSPGIQETQYF

d_call: TRBD1
clone_size: NA
v_call: TRBV27
j_call: TRBJ1-1
cdr3_nt: TGTGCCAGCAGTTTGCGACAGGGGAACACTGAAGCTTTCTTT
cdr3_aa: CASSLRQGNTEAFF

d_call: NA
clone_size: few
v_call: TRBV25-1
j_call: TRBJ1-1
cdr3_nt: TGTGCCAGCAGTGAATATAGACTCCCGGGGACTGAAGCTTTCTTT
cdr3_aa: CASSEYRLPGTEAFF

d_call: TRBD1
clone_size: once
v_call: TRBV27
j_call: TRBJ2-7
cdr3_nt: TGTGCCACTAGGGGACAGGGGGCCTACGAGCAGTACTTC
cdr3_aa: CATRGQGAYEQYF

d_call: TRBD2
clone_size: NA
v_call: TRBV28
j_call: TRBJ2-7
cdr3_nt: TGTGCCAGCAGTTTTAACCTAGCGGGAGGGAGCTCCTACGAGCAGTACTTC
cdr3_aa: CASSFNLAGGSSYEQYF

d_call: NA
clone_size: NA
v_call: TRBV2
j_call: TRBJ2-7
cdr3_nt: TGTGCCAGCAGTGCAGGGGCCGCATACGAGCAGTACTTC
cdr3_aa: CASSAGAAYEQYF

d_call: NA
clone_size: NA
v_call: TRBV11-1
j_call: TRBJ1-2
cdr3_nt: TGTGCCAGCAGCCCTGTACGAACGGCGGAGGGCTACACCTTC
cdr3_aa: CASSPVRTAEGYTF

d_call: NA
clone_size: NA
v_call: TRBV7-3
j_call: TRBJ2-3
cdr3_nt: TGTGCCAGCAGCCTAGCCGGGGGCAGGGATACGCAGTATTTT
cdr3_aa: CASSLAGGRDTQYF

d_call: TRBD2
clone_size: NA
v_call: TRBV27
j_call: TRBJ2-1
cdr3_nt: TGTGCCAGCAGTTTAGGGACTAGCGGGCGGGTCGAGCAGTTCTTC
cdr3_aa: CASSLGTSGRVEQFF

d_call: NA
clone_size: NA
v_call: TRBV5-5
j_call: TRBJ1-5
cdr3_nt: TGTGCCAGCAGCTTGCGTAGCGGTCAGCCCCAGCATTTT
cdr3_aa: CASSLRSGQPQHF